Shown below are 17 T cell receptor beta chains from a single sample sequenced in a study of T-cell reconstitution after alpha-beta-depleted transplantation in children. During its preparation, the TCRbeta library received unique molecular identifiers. TCRdb reanalysed the PCR reads using MiXCR and keeps one entry per CDR3 protein. The table lists 210,000 or so distinct CDR3 sequences, roughly 11% of them singletons. This sample comprised PBMCs, obtained before TCRalphabeta/CD19-depleted stem cell transplant. The source is a child under two years old with acute myeloid leukemia, due to receive a stem cell transplant.

This clonotype was detected only a few times. This chain links TRBV23-1 with TRBJ2-1; TRBD2 agrees at 10 bases. TRBV23-1 is known as an ORF, though its function is uncertain. The V gene end was trimmed by 0 bases and the J gene end by 4 bases; junction bases not matched to a gene: 9. This CDR3 comprises 18 residues. The CDR3 region has the DNA TGCGCCAGCAGTCAATCAGTAACTAGCGGGAACCTGTACAATGAGCAGTTCTTC. The encoded protein is CASSQSVTSGNLYNEQFF.

Ten or more counts support this clonotype. V gene TRBV28 combines with J gene TRBJ2-2; possible D gene TRBD2, 5 bases. The CDR3 runs to 15 residues. CDR1 and CDR2 from the germline V gene are MDHEN and SYDVKM. V lost 7 bases, J lost 0 bases, and 12 bases lay in between. As DNA, the CDR3 is TGTGCCAGCACCCCGGGAACAGCGAACACCGGGGAGCTGTTTTTT. Translated, it gives CASTPGTANTGELFF.

Ten or more counts support this clonotype. This chain links TRBV28 with TRBJ2-7; 7 positions match TRBD1. Trimming took 8 bases from V and 4 from J; bases not matched to a gene: 11. This CDR3 comprises 14 residues. Germline assignment: CDR1 MDHEN and CDR2 SYDVKM. The CDR3 region is CASRLTGASYEQYF. Written as DNA, the CDR3 is TGTGCCAGCCGCCTAACAGGGGCTTCTTACGAGCAGTACTTC.

This clonotype was counted many times. The chain recombines TRBV16 with TRBJ2-7; TRBD1 matches at 7 bases. Germline-derived CDR1 and CDR2 are KGHSY and FQNENV. With 4 bases clipped from V and 2 bases from J, the junction kept 2 bases outside the gene matches. The CDR3 contains 13 residues. CDR3 protein: CASSRGQAYEQYF. The CDR3 DNA is TGTGCCAGCAGCCGCGGACAGGCCTACGAGCAGTACTTC.

This clonotype was recorded many times. The chain has TRBV5-5 and TRBJ2-7, with 8 bases aligning to TRBD2. The trim removed 3 bases at V and 2 bases at J, leaving 7 bases unmatched. This CDR3 is built from 15 residues. CDR1 is SGHKS, CDR2 YYEKEE, per germline (reference sequence). CDR3 amino acids: CASSSSPGLAYEQYF. CDR3 nucleotides: TGTGCCAGCAGCTCCTCCCCGGGACTAGCCTACGAGCAGTACTTC.

This clonotype was observed a handful of times. The chain couples TRBV5-1 to TRBJ1-3, with 10 bases identical to TRBD1. Germline CDR1 and CDR2: SGHRS and YFSETQ. This CDR3 is built from 17 residues. The V gene end was trimmed by 0 bases and the J gene end by 8 bases; junction bases not matched to a gene: 11. The CDR3 region has the DNA TGCGCCAGCAGCTTGGGTCTCGGACAGGGGGGTTTGGACACCATATATTTT. It specifies CASSLGLGQGGLDTIYF.

This clonotype was recorded a few times. V and J are TRBV7-3 and TRBJ2-7; TRBD1 might be the D (5 bases). The CDR3 is 15 amino acids. V was cut by 1 base and J by 2 bases, with 12 bases left in between. Germline CDR1 reads SGHTA; CDR2 reads FQGTGA. This chain's CDR3 is CASSLMGSGTYEQYF. The CDR3 DNA sequence: TGTGCCAGCAGCTTAATGGGGTCAGGGACCTACGAGCAGTACTTC. The entire variable domain, with the rest obtained from reference TRBV7-3 and TRBJ2-7, is as follows: GAGVSQTPSNKVTEKGKYVELRCDPISGHTALYWYRQSLGQGPEFLIYFQGTGAADDSGLPNDRFFAVRPEGSVSTLKIQRTERGDSAVYLCASSLMGSGTYEQYFGPGTRLTVT.

This clonotype has a count of ten or more. The rearrangement links TRBV20-1 to TRBJ1-2, with a tentative D call TRBD1 (5 bases). This CDR3 is built from 13 residues. Germline lookup yields CDR1 DFQATT and CDR2 SNEGSKA (reference sequence). Between the trimmed V and J ends, which lost 5 bases and 4 bases, there was a span of 14 bases. The CDR3 is CSASFPGGYGYTF. The CDR3 DNA follows: TGCAGTGCTTCCTTCCCTGGGGGCTATGGCTACACCTTC.

The rearrangement uses TRBV10-2 and TRBJ1-2, with D possibly TRBD1 on 6 matching bases. The V gene's germline CDR1 is WSHSY and CDR2 SAAADI. V was trimmed by 10 bases and J by 8 bases, leaving 14 bases between them. The CDR3 consists of 11 residues. CDR3 sequence reads: CATVTGGGYTF. CDR3 sequence (DNA): TGCGCCACCGTGACAGGCGGCGGCTACACCTTC.

This clonotype came up a few times. This sequence joins TRBV7-9 and TRBJ2-1; D is perhaps TRBD1 (6 bases). Germline CDR1 and CDR2: SEHNR and FQNEAQ (reference sequence). V dropped 3 bases and J dropped 8 bases, with 14 bases sitting between them. This CDR3 contains 14 residues. The CDR3 spells CASSFQGIKDEQFF. In nucleotides, the CDR3 is TGTGCCAGCAGCTTTCAGGGGATTAAGGATGAGCAGTTCTTC.

As for this clonotype: A much larger clone differs by one base, so this may be a read error. This sequence joins TRBV29-1 and TRBJ2-4; D unresolved. Germline CDR1 SQVTM, CDR2 ANQGSEA. There are 12 residues in the CDR3. CDR3 bases: TGCAGCGCCGTCCTGCCCGGAAACATTCAGTCCTTC. This gives the protein CSAVLPGNIQSF.

In this sample, this clonotype turned up many times. At one of its ends the junction is not consistent with the germline gene, which may arise from a read error. The rearrangement uses TRBV20-1 and TRBJ1-6; D might be TRBD1 (6 bases). CDR1 is DFQATT, CDR2 SNEGSKA, per germline (reference sequence). The CDR3 totals 14 residues. The CDR3 DNA is TGCAGTGCTGGAGAGGGGGAGAGGAATTCACCCCTCCACTTT. Its protein product is CSAGEGERNSPLHF.

This clonotype was counted ten times or more. This chain connects TRBV24-1 to TRBJ2-2; 12 bases match TRBD2. From germline, CDR1 is KGHDR and CDR2 SFDVKD. V was pared by 9 bases and J by 2 bases, with 3 bases of the junction left unmatched. This CDR3 is built from 15 residues. CDR3 nucleotide sequence: TGTGCCACCTCGACTAGCGGGAGTAACACCGGGGAGCTGTTTTTT. As protein: CATSTSGSNTGELFF.

This clonotype was observed many times. V gene TRBV5-5 combines with J gene TRBJ1-5; 8 nucleotides agree with TRBD1. V was pared by 4 bases and J by 0 bases, with 6 bases of the junction left unmatched. The CDR3 length is 16 residues. CDR1 is SGHKS and CDR2 is YYEKEE in the germline V gene (reference sequence). DNA for the CDR3: TGTGCCAGCAGCACCGGACAGGGTCGTAGCAATCAGCCCCAGCATTTT. Its protein product is CASSTGQGRSNQPQHF.

This clonotype was found many times. The genes are TRBV12-3 or TRBV12-4 and TRBJ2-7; D ambiguous. There are 14 residues in the CDR3. Trimming pared 0 bases from V and 0 bases from J, leaving 6 bases between. The CDR3 region has the DNA TGTGCCAGCAGTTTAGCGCCTAGCTCCTACGAGCAGTACTTC. It specifies CASSLAPSSYEQYF.

The rearrangement links TRBV6-1 to TRBJ1-1; D not resolved. V shed 10 bases and J shed 0 bases, with 6 bases lying between them. Germline V gene lookup returns CDR1 MNHNS and CDR2 SASEGT. The CDR3 loop spans 11 amino acids. The CDR3 bases are TGTGCCACCTATTTGAACACTGAAGCTTTCTTT. Amino acid sequence: CATYLNTEAFF.

This clonotype showed up just once. It may be a read error: a sequence one base away is much more abundant. The chain is built from TRBV24-1 and TRBJ1-1; 9 positions match TRBD1. Germline CDR1 reads KGHDR; CDR2 reads SFDVKD. This CDR3 is 14 amino acids long. The CDR3 loop reads CATSDEGTGSEDFF. The CDR3 DNA reads TGTGCCACCAGTGACGAAGGGACAGGGAGTGAAGATTTCTTT.